A selection of T cell receptor beta chains follows, all from one sample in a study of blood T cell repertoires in COVID-19. Libraries were prepared by immunoSEQ multiplex PCR; TCRdb keeps only in-frame clonotypes and omits some of them. The sample has over 400,000 clones, 70% to 90% seen once; the top ten hold approximately 3%. Sequencing used peripheral blood. Receptors originate from a human donor in a cohort sampled during active COVID-19. Each CDR3 is given with its conserved first and last residue. A D gene is named only where the DNA matches it firmly. For some rows the clone size is stated as once, few or many, or as a class when expanded; others skip it.

j_call: TRBJ2-7
clone_size: -
d_call: -
v_call: TRBV5-4
cdr3_aa: CASSNPGTYEQYF
cdr3_nt: TGTGCCAGCAGCAATCCGGGGACCTACGAGCAGTACTTC

j_call: TRBJ2-1
clone_size: -
d_call: TRBD2
v_call: TRBV3-1/TRBV3-2
cdr3_aa: CASSYGTSGSVGQFF
cdr3_nt: TGTGCCAGCAGCTACGGGACTAGCGGATCGGTTGGGCAGTTCTTC

j_call: TRBJ2-3
clone_size: -
d_call: TRBD2
v_call: TRBV6-1
cdr3_aa: CASSETTSGGTDTQYF
cdr3_nt: TGTGCCAGCAGTGAGACGACTAGCGGGGGCACAGATACGCAGTATTTT

j_call: TRBJ2-7
clone_size: -
d_call: TRBD1
v_call: TRBV18
cdr3_aa: CASSPMGQGAHEQYF
cdr3_nt: TGTGCCAGCTCACCAATGGGACAGGGGGCCCACGAGCAGTACTTC

j_call: TRBJ1-3
clone_size: once
d_call: -
v_call: TRBV28
cdr3_aa: CASSFTGPDSGNTIYF
cdr3_nt: TGTGCCAGCAGTTTCACAGGGCCGGACTCTGGAAACACCATATATTTT

j_call: TRBJ2-6
clone_size: -
d_call: -
v_call: TRBV3-1/TRBV3-2
cdr3_aa: CASRPQMTASGANVLTF
cdr3_nt: TGTGCCAGCAGACCACAAATGACAGCCTCTGGGGCCAACGTCCTGACTTTC

j_call: TRBJ2-4
clone_size: -
d_call: TRBD2
v_call: TRBV4-1
cdr3_aa: CASSPGLDRNIQYF
cdr3_nt: TGCGCCAGCAGCCCGGGACTAGATCGAAACATTCAGTACTTC

j_call: TRBJ2-2
clone_size: -
d_call: TRBD2
v_call: TRBV24-1
cdr3_aa: CATSAAGGYTGELFF
cdr3_nt: TGTGCCACCTCAGCCGCGGGAGGGTACACCGGGGAGCTGTTTTTT

j_call: TRBJ2-6
clone_size: -
d_call: -
v_call: TRBV4-3
cdr3_aa: CASSQEQGSGANVLTF
cdr3_nt: TGCGCCAGCAGCCAAGAACAGGGCTCTGGGGCCAACGTCCTGACTTTC

j_call: TRBJ2-2
clone_size: few
d_call: TRBD1
v_call: TRBV24-1
cdr3_aa: CATSRTGGGTGELFF
cdr3_nt: TGTGCCACCTCCCGCACAGGGGGCGGCACCGGGGAGCTGTTTTTT

j_call: TRBJ1-2
clone_size: -
d_call: TRBD1
v_call: TRBV3-1/TRBV3-2
cdr3_aa: CASSLDRAVGYGYTF
cdr3_nt: TGTGCCAGCAGCCTGGACAGGGCAGTAGGATATGGCTACACCTTC

j_call: TRBJ1-2
clone_size: -
d_call: -
v_call: TRBV7-3
cdr3_aa: CASSSGFGSNYGYTF
cdr3_nt: TGTGCCAGCAGCTCGGGGTTCGGCAGTAACTATGGCTACACCTTC